This T cell receptor beta chain derives from a study of blood T cell repertoires in COVID-19. Across the whole study: From T cells, B-cell-depleted T cells, or PBMCs came the material, which was cDNA or gDNA.

Profiling relied on immunoSEQ multiplex PCR, and the TCRdb table lists in-frame clones only, not all of them. The sample contains roughly 500,000 clones, approximately 89% of which appear only once. The CDR3 totals 15 residues. CDR1 is SNHLY, CDR2 FYNNEI, per germline. The V and J ends lost 4 bases and 8 bases, in that order; junction bases with no gene match: 6. The Seattle patients, enrolled during active infection, were followed longitudinally. V is TRBV2 and J is TRBJ1-6; TRBD1 aligns across 9 bases. Sequenced material: peripheral blood. The TCR originated in a man aged 18 to 29 with COVID-19, enrolled during active disease. CDR3 amino acids: CASSGDRVTYSPLHF. Here the CDR3 DNA reads TGTGCCAGCAGTGGGGACAGGGTTACCTATTCACCCCTCCACTTT.